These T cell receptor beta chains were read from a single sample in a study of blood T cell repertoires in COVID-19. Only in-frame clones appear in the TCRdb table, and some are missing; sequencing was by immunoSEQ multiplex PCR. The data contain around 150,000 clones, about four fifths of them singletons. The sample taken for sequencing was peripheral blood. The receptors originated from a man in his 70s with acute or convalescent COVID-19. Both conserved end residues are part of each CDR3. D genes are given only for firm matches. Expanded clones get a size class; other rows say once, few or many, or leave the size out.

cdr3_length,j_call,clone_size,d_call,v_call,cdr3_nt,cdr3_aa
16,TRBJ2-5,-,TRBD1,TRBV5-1,TGCGCCAGCACCCTTAATCAGGGGGCTGGACAAGAGACCCAGTACTTC,CASTLNQGAGQETQYF
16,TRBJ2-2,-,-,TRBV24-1,TGTGCCACCAGTGTAGGGGACTTCCTGAACACCGGGGAGCTGTTTTTT,CATSVGDFLNTGELFF
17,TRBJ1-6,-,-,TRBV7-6,TGTGCCAGCAGCTTAGGTGTTGGGGGCGCAAATAATTCACCCCTCCACTTT,CASSLGVGGANNSPLHF
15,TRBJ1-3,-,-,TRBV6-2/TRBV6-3,TGTGCCAGCAACCCGGACAACCTCTCTGGAAACACCATATATTTT,CASNPDNLSGNTIYF
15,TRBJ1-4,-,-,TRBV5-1,TGCGCCAGCAGCTTAAGAACGGACAGTAATGAAAAACTGTTTTTT,CASSLRTDSNEKLFF
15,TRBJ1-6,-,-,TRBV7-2,TGTGCCAGCAGCTTAGCGCGGCGGGTGGGTTCACCCCTCCACTTT,CASSLARRVGSPLHF
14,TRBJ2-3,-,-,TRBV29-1,TGCAGCGTTGGAGGGAGTGGGGTCACAGATACGCAGTATTTT,CSVGGSGVTDTQYF
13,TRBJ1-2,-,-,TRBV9,TGTGCCAGCAGCCTGGGGGGACCCTATGGCTACACCTTC,CASSLGGPYGYTF
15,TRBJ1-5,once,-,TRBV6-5,TGTGCCAGCAGTTCCTCTCCCGACGGGAATCAGCCCCAGCATTTT,CASSSSPDGNQPQHF
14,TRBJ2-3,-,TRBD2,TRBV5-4,TGTGCCAGCAGCGATAAGCGGGAGATGAATACGCAGTATTTT,CASSDKREMNTQYF
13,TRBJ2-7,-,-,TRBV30,TGTGCCTGGACCCCTGCGGGAAGCTACGAGCAGTACTTC,CAWTPAGSYEQYF
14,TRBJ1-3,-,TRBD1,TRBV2,TGTGCCAGCAGCGGACAGGTCTCTGGAAACACCATATATTTT,CASSGQVSGNTIYF
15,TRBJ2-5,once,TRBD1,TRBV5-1,TGCGCCAGCAGCCCCCGACAGGGAAAGGGAGAGACCCAGTACTTC,CASSPRQGKGETQYF
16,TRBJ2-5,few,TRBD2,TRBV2,TGTGCCAGCAGTGATAGTTTTCGGGGGGGGCGCGAGACCCAGTACTTC,CASSDSFRGGRETQYF
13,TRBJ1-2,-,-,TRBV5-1,TGCGCCAGCAGCTCGGGGGGGGCCTATGGCTACACCTTC,CASSSGGAYGYTF
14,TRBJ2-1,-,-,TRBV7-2,TGTGCCAGCAGCTTTGGCGGAAACTACAATGAGCAGTTCTTC,CASSFGGNYNEQFF
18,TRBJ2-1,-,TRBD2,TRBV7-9,TGTGCCAGCAGCCTTTCTTCTAGCGGGGTCAGGTACTACAATGAGCAGTTCTTC,CASSLSSSGVRYYNEQFF
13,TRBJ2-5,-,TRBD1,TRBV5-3,TGTGCCAGGGACAGGGGTTCGGGAGAGACCCAGTACTTC,CARDRGSGETQYF
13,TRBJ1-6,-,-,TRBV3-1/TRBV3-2,TGTGCCAGCAGCTACCGACAGACTTCACCCCTCCACTTT,CASSYRQTSPLHF
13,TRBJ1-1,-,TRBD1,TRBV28,TGTGCCAGCGATGCGGGACAGGGAATTGGAGCTTTCTTT,CASDAGQGIGAFF
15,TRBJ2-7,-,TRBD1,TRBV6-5,TGTGCCAGCAGTACCTCCGGGACAGGCTCCTACGAGCAGTACTTC,CASSTSGTGSYEQYF
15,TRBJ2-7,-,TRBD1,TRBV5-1,TGCGCCACCACAGCAGTGGGACAGGGATCCGACGAGCAGTACTTC,CATTAVGQGSDEQYF
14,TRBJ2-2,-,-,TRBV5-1,TGCGCCAGCAGCTTAGTCAGCGCTTTCGGGGAGCTGTTTTTT,CASSLVSAFGELFF
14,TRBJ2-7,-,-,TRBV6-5,TGTGCCAGCAGTTACTTCGGCAGGGCAGGCGAGCAGTACTTC,CASSYFGRAGEQYF
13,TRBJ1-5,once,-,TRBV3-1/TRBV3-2,TGTGCCAGCAGCCAAGATAGGGGGCAGCCCCAGCATTTT,CASSQDRGQPQHF
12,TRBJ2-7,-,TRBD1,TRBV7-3,TGTGCCAGCAGCCGACAGGGATTCGAGCAGTACTTC,CASSRQGFEQYF
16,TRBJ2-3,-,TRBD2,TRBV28,TGTGCCAGCAGAAACCAACTAGCGGGGGCCACAGATACGCAGTATTTT,CASRNQLAGATDTQYF
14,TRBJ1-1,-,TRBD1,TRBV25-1,TGTGCCAGCGGGGGATCGACAGGGTCCACTGAAGCTTTCTTT,CASGGSTGSTEAFF
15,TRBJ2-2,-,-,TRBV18,TGTGCCAGCTCACCACCCTCCAGAATGGCTGGGGAGCTGTTTTTT,CASSPPSRMAGELFF
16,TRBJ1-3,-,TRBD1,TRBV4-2,TGTGCCAGCAGCCGAGACAGGGGCAACTCTGGAAACACCATATATTTT,CASSRDRGNSGNTIYF
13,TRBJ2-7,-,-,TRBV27,TGTGCCCGACGGAGGGTTGGCTCCTACGAGCAGTACTTC,CARRRVGSYEQYF
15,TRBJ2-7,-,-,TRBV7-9,TGTGCCAGCAGCCCACAGGGAACACTTTCCTACGAGCAGTACTTC,CASSPQGTLSYEQYF
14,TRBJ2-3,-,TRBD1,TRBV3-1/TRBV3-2,TGTGCCAGCAGCCACCATGACAGGGGAGATACGCAGTATTTT,CASSHHDRGDTQYF
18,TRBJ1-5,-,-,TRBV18,TGTGCCAGCTCACCAACAGGGATCCCAACGGGAAGCAATCAGCCCCAGCATTTT,CASSPTGIPTGSNQPQHF
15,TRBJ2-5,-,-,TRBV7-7,TGTGCTAGCAGCTTAGTCGGGCGAAGGGGAGAGACCCAGTACTTC,CASSLVGRRGETQYF
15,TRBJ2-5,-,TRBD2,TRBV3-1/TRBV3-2,TGTGCCAGCAGCCAAGGAACTAGCGGAGGAGAGACCCAGTACTTC,CASSQGTSGGETQYF
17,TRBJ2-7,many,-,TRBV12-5,TGTGCTAGTGCCCTTTTTGAGGGTTGGGACACCTCCTACGAGCAGTACTTC,CASALFEGWDTSYEQYF
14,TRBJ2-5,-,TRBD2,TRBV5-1,TGCGCCAGCAGCCCCCAGGCGGGAGAAGAGACCCAGTACTTC,CASSPQAGEETQYF
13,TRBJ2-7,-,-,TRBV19,TGTGCCAGTAGTTTACAGGGCTCCTACGAGCAGTACTTC,CASSLQGSYEQYF
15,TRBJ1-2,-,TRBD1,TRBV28,TGTGCCAGCAGAGAAACAGGGGGGATCCATTATGGCTACACCTTC,CASRETGGIHYGYTF
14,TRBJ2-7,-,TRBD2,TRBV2,TGTGCCAGCACCTCAGGGACTAGAGGTAGCGAGCAGTACTTC,CASTSGTRGSEQYF
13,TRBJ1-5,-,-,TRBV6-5,TGTGCCAGCAGGATTACAGAACATCAGCCCCAGCATTTT,CASRITEHQPQHF
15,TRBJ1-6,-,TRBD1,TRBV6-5,TGTGCCAGCAGCTGGGACAGCTCCTATAATTCACCCCTCCACTTT,CASSWDSSYNSPLHF
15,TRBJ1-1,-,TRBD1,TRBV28,TGTGCCAGCAGCCTTCCAAGTGGACAGGGCACTGAAGCTTTCTTT,CASSLPSGQGTEAFF
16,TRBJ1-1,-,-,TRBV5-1,TGCGCCAGCAGCTTGTGGCAGGGCCTCATGAACACTGAAGCTTTCTTT,CASSLWQGLMNTEAFF
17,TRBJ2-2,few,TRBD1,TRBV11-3,TGTGCCAGCAGCCTACAACGGGGACAGGGATACACCGGGGAGCTGTTTTTT,CASSLQRGQGYTGELFF
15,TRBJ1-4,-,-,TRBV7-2,TGTGCCAGCAGCTTAGTTTCAGGGTACGATGAAAAACTGTTTTTT,CASSLVSGYDEKLFF
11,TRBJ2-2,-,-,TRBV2,TGTGCCAGCAGCGACACCGGGGAGCTGTTTTTT,CASSDTGELFF
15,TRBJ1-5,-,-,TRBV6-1,TGTGCCAGCAGTGAAACGGGGAGTGGCAATCAGCCCCAGCATTTT,CASSETGSGNQPQHF
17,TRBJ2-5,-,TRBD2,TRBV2,TGTGCCAGCACTCGACTAGCGGGAGGGCCAGGGTCAGAGACCCAGTACTTC,CASTRLAGGPGSETQYF
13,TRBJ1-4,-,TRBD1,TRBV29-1,TGCAGCGTTGAAGGACAGGGGGGTGAAAAACTGTTTTTT,CSVEGQGGEKLFF
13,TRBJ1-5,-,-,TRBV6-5,TGTGCCAGCAGGGACAGCGGCCATCAGCCCCAGCATTTT,CASRDSGHQPQHF
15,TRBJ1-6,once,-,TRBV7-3,TGTGCCAGCAGCTCTCAAGCGGGAGGTAATTCACCCCTCCACTTT,CASSSQAGGNSPLHF
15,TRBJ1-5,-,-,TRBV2,TGTGCCAGCAGCGCCGACAGCAATAGCAATCAGCCCCAGCATTTT,CASSADSNSNQPQHF